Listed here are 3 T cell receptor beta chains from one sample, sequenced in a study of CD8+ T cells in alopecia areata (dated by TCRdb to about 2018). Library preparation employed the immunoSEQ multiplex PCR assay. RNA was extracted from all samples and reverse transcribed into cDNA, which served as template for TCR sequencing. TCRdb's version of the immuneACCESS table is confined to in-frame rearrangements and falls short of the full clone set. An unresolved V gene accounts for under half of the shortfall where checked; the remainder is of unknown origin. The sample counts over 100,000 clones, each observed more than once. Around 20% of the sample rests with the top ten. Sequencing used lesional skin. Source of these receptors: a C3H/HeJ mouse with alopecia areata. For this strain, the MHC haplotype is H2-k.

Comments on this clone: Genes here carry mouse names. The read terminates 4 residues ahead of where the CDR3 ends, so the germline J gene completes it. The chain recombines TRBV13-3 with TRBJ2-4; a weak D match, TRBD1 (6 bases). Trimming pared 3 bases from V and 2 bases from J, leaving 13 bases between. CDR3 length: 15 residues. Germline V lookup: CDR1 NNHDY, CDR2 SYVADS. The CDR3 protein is CASSGSGVNQNTLYF. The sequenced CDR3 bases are TGTGCCAGCAGTGGCTCAGGGGTGAATCAAAAC.

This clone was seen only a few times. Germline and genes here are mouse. The chain's CDR3 is CASSDGLGVNYAEQFF. Partial CDR3 DNA: TGTGCCAGCAGTGATGGCCTGGGGGTTAACTATGCT. The rearrangement joins TRBV13-3 to TRBJ2-1, with 7 bases aligning to TRBD2. The read comes to an end 4 residues before the CDR3 does, leaving the germline J gene to fill in the end. J was trimmed by 0 bases and V by 0 bases; bases with no gene match: 3. There are 16 residues in the CDR3. Germline V gene data show CDR1 as NNHDY and CDR2 as SYVADS.

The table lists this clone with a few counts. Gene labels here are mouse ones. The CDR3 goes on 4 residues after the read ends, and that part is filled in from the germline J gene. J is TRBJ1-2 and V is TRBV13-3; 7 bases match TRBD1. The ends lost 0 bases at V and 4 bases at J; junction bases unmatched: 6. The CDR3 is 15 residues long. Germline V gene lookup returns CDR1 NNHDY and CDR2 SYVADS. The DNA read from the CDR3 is TGTGCCAGCAGTGATGCCCTATCAGGGGGCTCC. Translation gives CASSDALSGGS. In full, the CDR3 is CASSDALSGGSDYTF.